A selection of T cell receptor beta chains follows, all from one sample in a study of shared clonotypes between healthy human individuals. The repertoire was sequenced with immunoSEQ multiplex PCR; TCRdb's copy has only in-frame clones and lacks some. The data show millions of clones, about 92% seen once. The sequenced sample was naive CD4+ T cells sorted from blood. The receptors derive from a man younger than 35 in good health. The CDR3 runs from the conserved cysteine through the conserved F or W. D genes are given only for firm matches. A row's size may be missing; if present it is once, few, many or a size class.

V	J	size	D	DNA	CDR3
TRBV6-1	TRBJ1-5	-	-	TGTGCCGTCCTAGTGGGGGGTGATAGCAATCAGCCCCAGCATTTT	CAVLVGGDSNQPQHF
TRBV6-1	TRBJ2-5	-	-	TGTGCCAGCAGCCAAGGGGGTCTTGGCGGCGAGACCCAGTACTTC	CASSQGGLGGETQYF
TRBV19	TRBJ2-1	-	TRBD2	TGTGCCAGTAGTATAAGGGCGGGAGGGCCTGTTAATGAGCAGTTCTTC	CASSIRAGGPVNEQFF
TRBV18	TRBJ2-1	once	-	TGTGCCAGCTCACCACGGGGCGGGGTAGTCTACAATGAGCAGTTCTTC	CASSPRGGVVYNEQFF
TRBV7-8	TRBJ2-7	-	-	TGTGCCAGCAGCTTAGAACCCCGTTTACCCTCCGAGCAGTACTTC	CASSLEPRLPSEQYF
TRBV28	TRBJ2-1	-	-	TGTGCCAGCAGTTCCCCCGGCGAGGGCTCCTACAATGAGCAGTTCTTC	CASSSPGEGSYNEQFF
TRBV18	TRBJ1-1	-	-	TGTGCCAGCTCACCACTGGGGGAGAGGGCTGAAGCTTTCTTT	CASSPLGERAEAFF
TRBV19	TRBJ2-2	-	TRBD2	TGTGCCACTCGACTAGCCCCAAACACCGGGGAGCTGTTTTTT	CATRLAPNTGELFF
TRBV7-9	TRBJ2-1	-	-	TGTGCCAGCAGCTTATCGCCCGGCGAGCAGTTCTTC	CASSLSPGEQFF
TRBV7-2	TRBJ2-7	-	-	TGTGCCAGCAGCTTAGATGGCGGACGGGACGAGCAGTACTTC	CASSLDGGRDEQYF
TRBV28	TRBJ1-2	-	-	TGTGCCACTTTTCGTCACAGGGAGGATGGCTACACCTTC	CATFRHREDGYTF
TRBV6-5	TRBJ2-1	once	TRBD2	TGTGCCAGCAGAGATCTAGCGGGGTCCTACAATGAGCAGTTCTTC	CASRDLAGSYNEQFF
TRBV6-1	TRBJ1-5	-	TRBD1	TGTGCCAGCAGTCCCCGGGACAGGCGGAATCAGCCCCAGCATTTT	CASSPRDRRNQPQHF
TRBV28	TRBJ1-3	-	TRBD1	TGTGCCAGCAGCTCCACAGGGGAGGAAGGAAACACCATATATTTT	CASSSTGEEGNTIYF
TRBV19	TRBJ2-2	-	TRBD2	TGTGCCAGTAGACTAGCGGGGGTAGCCGGGGAGCTGTTTTTT	CASRLAGVAGELFF
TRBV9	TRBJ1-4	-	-	TGTGCCAGCAGCCCAACGGGCAGGGAGGCTAATGAAAAACTGTTTTTT	CASSPTGREANEKLFF